Listed below are T cell receptor beta chains from one sample, sequenced in a study of patients and donors after allogeneic stem cell transplantation. Using its own MiXCR run on the RT-PCR reads, TCRdb lists one record per CDR3 protein. The sample consists of about 8,300 distinct CDR3 sequences, approximately 10% of them appearing once. Material for sequencing was blood, either unsorted or a sorted T cell fraction (not recorded which). The receptors derive from a human donor who was either an allogeneic HSCT recipient or a stem cell or donor lymphocyte infusion donor (not recorded which). It is not recorded whose cells these are; they may come from a transplant donor. Both conserved end residues are part of each CDR3. A D gene is named only where the DNA matches it firmly. Expanded clones are given a class, and other clones once, few, many or no size at all.

size: NA; D: NA; V: TRBV5-1; J: TRBJ2-4; CDR3: CASSPGGTGGQNIQYF; DNA: TGCGCCAGCAGCCCCGGGGGGACAGGTGGCCAAAACATTCAGTACTTC
size: NA; D: NA; V: TRBV5-6; J: TRBJ2-2; CDR3: CASSFDQGRNTGELFF; DNA: TGTGCCAGCAGCTTTGATCAGGGGCGGAACACCGGGGAGCTGTTTTTT
size: NA; D: TRBD1; V: TRBV6-5; J: TRBJ1-1; CDR3: CASSPEWGQGGEAFF; DNA: TGTGCCAGCAGTCCGGAATGGGGACAGGGCGGTGAAGCTTTCTTT
size: few; D: NA; V: TRBV20-1; J: TRBJ2-1; CDR3: CSANGGSYNEQFF; DNA: TGCAGTGCTAACGGGGGCTCCTACAATGAGCAGTTCTTC
size: many; D: TRBD2; V: TRBV5-1; J: TRBJ2-3; CDR3: CASSLEVAGGNPSTDTQYF; DNA: TGCGCCAGCAGCTTGGAGGTCGCGGGGGGGAACCCAAGCACAGATACGCAGTATTTT
size: many; D: NA; V: TRBV12-3/TRBV12-4; J: TRBJ1-2; CDR3: CASSPGTWESYTF; DNA: TGTGCCAGCAGCCCCGGGACCTGGGAAAGCTACACCTTC
size: few; D: NA; V: TRBV3-1; J: TRBJ1-2; CDR3: CASSQEPSGYTF; DNA: TGTGCCAGCAGCCAAGAACCGAGTGGCTACACCTTC
size: NA; D: NA; V: TRBV11-2; J: TRBJ2-5; CDR3: CASSLVGPGETQYF; DNA: TGTGCCAGCAGCTTAGTTGGGCCGGGGGAGACCCAGTACTTC
size: many; D: NA; V: TRBV27; J: TRBJ1-4; CDR3: CASSPRAGTYETATNEKLFF; DNA: TGTGCCAGCAGTCCCCGGGCTGGGACCTACGAAACTGCAACTAATGAAAAACTGTTTTTT
size: NA; D: NA; V: TRBV7-2; J: TRBJ1-5; CDR3: CASSLAPGSNQPQHF; DNA: TGTGCCAGCAGCTTAGCACCAGGGAGCAATCAGCCCCAGCATTTT
size: few; D: NA; V: TRBV12-3/TRBV12-4; J: TRBJ1-2; CDR3: CASSKGRGYTF; DNA: TGTGCCAGCAGTAAAGGACGAGGCTACACCTTC
size: NA; D: NA; V: TRBV14; J: TRBJ2-3; CDR3: CASSQGGDRLSDTQYF; DNA: TGTGCCAGCAGCCAAGGAGGCGACCGCCTATCAGATACGCAGTATTTT
size: NA; D: TRBD2; V: TRBV6-5; J: TRBJ2-5; CDR3: CASSRGTSQWTETQYF; DNA: TGTGCCAGCAGCAGGGGGACTAGCCAATGGACGGAGACCCAGTACTTC
size: many; D: NA; V: TRBV2; J: TRBJ1-2; CDR3: CASSENSGGAYGYTF; DNA: TGTGCCAGCAGTGAAAACTCGGGAGGGGCCTATGGCTACACCTTC
size: NA; D: NA; V: TRBV5-1; J: TRBJ1-6; CDR3: CASSWDYNSPLHF; DNA: TGCGCCAGCAGTTGGGACTATAATTCACCCCTCCACTTT
size: many; D: NA; V: TRBV5-1; J: TRBJ2-7; CDR3: CASSSVSSYEQYF; DNA: TGCGCCAGCAGCTCGGTGAGCTCCTACGAGCAGTACTTC
size: few; D: NA; V: TRBV25-1; J: TRBJ1-1; CDR3: CASSEYPLGPGTEAFF; DNA: TGTGCCAGCAGTGAATATCCCCTGGGGCCGGGAACTGAAGCTTTCTTT
size: many; D: TRBD1; V: TRBV5-1; J: TRBJ2-4; CDR3: CASSPWGQGANIQYF; DNA: TGCGCCAGCAGCCCGTGGGGACAGGGGGCGAACATTCAGTACTTC
size: many; D: NA; V: TRBV7-9; J: TRBJ2-1; CDR3: CASSLELNSYNEQFF; DNA: TGTGCCAGCAGCTTAGAGCTCAACTCCTACAATGAGCAGTTCTTC
size: NA; D: NA; V: TRBV7-2; J: TRBJ1-2; CDR3: CASSLVQALYGYTF; DNA: TGTGCCAGCAGCTTAGTGCAGGCCCTCTATGGCTACACCTTC
size: few; D: TRBD1; V: TRBV6-5; J: TRBJ2-5; CDR3: CASSYRGRETQYF; DNA: TGTGCCAGCAGTTACAGGGGGCGCGAGACCCAGTACTTC
size: NA; D: TRBD1; V: TRBV3-1; J: TRBJ1-2; CDR3: CASSHPGTGLSYGYTF; DNA: TGTGCCAGCAGCCACCCAGGGACAGGACTGTCCTATGGCTACACCTTC
size: NA; D: NA; V: TRBV3-1; J: TRBJ1-2; CDR3: CASSHQGRDGYTF; DNA: TGTGCCAGCAGTCATCAGGGTAGGGATGGCTACACCTTC
size: NA; D: NA; V: TRBV29-1; J: TRBJ2-7; CDR3: CSVEDGGDEQYF; DNA: TGCAGCGTTGAGGACGGCGGGGACGAGCAGTACTTC
size: few; D: NA; V: TRBV29-1; J: TRBJ2-2; CDR3: CSVMRRTVNTGELFF; DNA: TGCAGCGTCATGAGAAGGACGGTGAACACCGGGGAGCTGTTTTTT
size: few; D: NA; V: TRBV5-1; J: TRBJ2-1; CDR3: CASSLGETGYNEQFF; DNA: TGCGCCAGCAGCCTCGGAGAGACGGGATACAATGAGCAGTTCTTC
size: NA; D: TRBD2; V: TRBV30; J: TRBJ2-1; CDR3: CAWSAPIAGGYNEQFF; DNA: TGTGCCTGGAGCGCCCCCATAGCGGGGGGATACAATGAGCAGTTCTTC
size: many; D: TRBD1; V: TRBV7-9; J: TRBJ2-7; CDR3: CASSLGDRTLSYEQYF; DNA: TGTGCCAGCAGCTTAGGGGACAGAACCCTTTCCTACGAGCAGTACTTC
size: NA; D: NA; V: TRBV14; J: TRBJ2-5; CDR3: CASSQGKLSGRETQYF; DNA: TGTGCCAGCAGCCAAGGCAAGCTTTCGGGGCGGGAGACCCAGTACTTC
size: many; D: NA; V: TRBV5-1; J: TRBJ1-3; CDR3: CASSLGQIGNTIYF; DNA: TGCGCCAGCAGCTTGGGACAAATTGGAAACACCATATATTTT
size: few; D: NA; V: TRBV7-9; J: TRBJ2-7; CDR3: CASSDGQYEQYF; DNA: TGTGCCAGCAGCGATGGACAGTACGAGCAGTACTTC
size: NA; D: NA; V: TRBV2; J: TRBJ1-1; CDR3: CASSEGWGRSEAFF; DNA: TGTGCCAGCAGTGAAGGCTGGGGGCGGTCTGAAGCTTTCTTT
size: many; D: NA; V: TRBV9; J: TRBJ1-2; CDR3: CASSVDAGRGYGYTF; DNA: TGTGCCAGCAGCGTAGACGCGGGCCGAGGGTATGGCTACACCTTC
size: NA; D: NA; V: TRBV7-2; J: TRBJ1-4; CDR3: CASSPRTRVGEKLFF; DNA: TGTGCCAGCAGCCCTCGGACAAGGGTCGGTGAAAAACTGTTTTTT
size: NA; D: NA; V: TRBV7-8; J: TRBJ1-5; CDR3: CASSCPGMAAPAF; DNA: TGTGCCAGCAGCTGCCCAGGGATGGCAGCCCCAGCATTT
size: NA; D: TRBD1; V: TRBV5-4; J: TRBJ1-1; CDR3: CASKAGRRGQGTEAFF; DNA: TGTGCCAGCAAGGCTGGGCGGAGGGGGCAAGGCACTGAAGCTTTCTTT
size: NA; D: NA; V: TRBV11-2; J: TRBJ2-3; CDR3: CASENRRGADTQYF; DNA: TGTGCCAGCGAGAACCGCAGGGGCGCAGATACGCAGTATTTT
size: NA; D: NA; V: TRBV6-2/TRBV6-3; J: TRBJ1-1; CDR3: CASRRTEEAFF; DNA: TGTGCCAGCAGGAGGACAGAAGAAGCTTTCTTT
size: NA; D: NA; V: TRBV30; J: TRBJ1-2; CDR3: CAWSTSSYYGYTF; DNA: TGTGCCTGGAGTACCTCTTCTTACTATGGCTACACCTTC
size: NA; D: TRBD2; V: TRBV5-1; J: TRBJ2-5; CDR3: CASSITGTREETQYF; DNA: TGCGCCAGCAGCATCACCGGGACTAGGGAAGAGACCCAGTACTTC
size: few; D: NA; V: TRBV20-1; J: TRBJ2-1; CDR3: CSARVSSFYNEQFF; DNA: TGCAGTGCTAGAGTGTCTAGTTTTTACAATGAGCAGTTCTTC
size: NA; D: NA; V: TRBV10-3; J: TRBJ2-7; CDR3: CAISGTGGEQYF; DNA: TGTGCCATCAGTGGGACTGGGGGCGAGCAGTACTTC
size: many; D: TRBD2; V: TRBV20-1; J: TRBJ2-1; CDR3: CSSMGGLAETSYNEQFF; DNA: TGCAGTTCCATGGGCGGACTAGCGGAAACCTCCTACAATGAGCAGTTCTTC
size: NA; D: TRBD2; V: TRBV20-1; J: TRBJ2-3; CDR3: CSARIPPGLAGPDTQYF; DNA: TGCAGTGCTAGAATCCCACCGGGACTAGCGGGGCCAGATACGCAGTATTTT
size: few; D: NA; V: TRBV20-1; J: TRBJ1-1; CDR3: CSARDGRVTEAFF; DNA: TGCAGTGCAAGAGACGGAAGAGTCACTGAAGCTTTCTTT
size: many; D: TRBD1; V: TRBV19; J: TRBJ1-2; CDR3: CASSKGQGSFYGYTF; DNA: TGTGCCAGTAGCAAGGGACAGGGGTCGTTCTATGGCTACACCTTC
size: NA; D: TRBD1; V: TRBV10-3; J: TRBJ1-1; CDR3: CAISRSTTGITEAFF; DNA: TGTGCCATCAGTAGAAGTACGACAGGGATCACTGAAGCTTTCTTT
size: many; D: TRBD1; V: TRBV12-3/TRBV12-4; J: TRBJ1-2; CDR3: CASSLTGENGYTF; DNA: TGTGCCAGCAGTCTCACAGGGGAGAATGGCTACACCTTC
size: medium-sized; D: NA; V: TRBV28; J: TRBJ1-1; CDR3: CASSAPLIGQTNTEAFF; DNA: TGTGCCAGCAGCGCCCCCCTAATTGGACAGACCAACACTGAAGCTTTCTTT
size: many; D: TRBD1; V: TRBV7-6; J: TRBJ2-1; CDR3: CALPADRGLRYNEQFF; DNA: TGTGCCCTCCCTGCGGACAGGGGCTTGAGGTACAATGAGCAGTTCTTC
size: few; D: NA; V: TRBV7-9; J: TRBJ1-1; CDR3: CASSLDLGTEAFF; DNA: TGTGCCAGCAGCTTAGATTTGGGGACTGAAGCTTTCTTT
size: many; D: TRBD2; V: TRBV7-9; J: TRBJ2-1; CDR3: CASSLTSGGPRSYNEQFF; DNA: TGTGCCAGCAGCTTAACTAGCGGGGGGCCCCGCTCCTACAATGAGCAGTTCTTC
size: many; D: TRBD1; V: TRBV5-1; J: TRBJ1-1; CDR3: CASSPRTGGMNTEAFF; DNA: TGCGCCAGCAGCCCCCGGACAGGGGGGATGAACACTGAAGCTTTCTTT